This TCR beta chain was captured in a study of T cells in Graves' hyperthyroidism and ophthalmopathy. Study-wide points: Most clonotypes expanded in thyroid above 0.001 were likewise present in blood.

This clonotype has a count of ten or more. Its target is not known. Reasons for excluding patients were uncontrolled infection, other autoimmune disease, pregnancy or lactation. PBMCs were obtained from 9 to 10 ml fresh peripheral blood. It was RNA transcripts that yielded the amplified TCR beta CDR3 regions. The study used the HTBI primer set for a first-round RT-PCR of the TCR CDR3. TCRdb recomputed calls from the multiplex PCR reads with MiXCR, one row per CDR3 protein. The data show about 640,000 distinct CDR3 sequences, roughly 20% seen once. In germline, CDR1 is MGHDK, CDR2 SYGVNS. This CDR3 comprises 15 residues. Trimming stripped 1 base from V and 5 bases from J, with 12 bases between.

Input material: blood. This rearrangement joins TRBV25-1 to TRBJ2-1; unclear D gene. This clonotype was obtained from a young man with Graves' ophthalmopathy. The CDR3 DNA reads TGTGCCAGCAGTGAATTGTTGTCAGGCAACAATGAGCAGTTCTTC. The encoded protein is CASSELLSGNNEQFF.